The clone carrying this TCR beta chain showed up many times. Its antigen remains unknown. This record comes from a study of T cells after posttransplantation cyclophosphamide. Points from the study as a whole: Donor CD8+ memory clones often dominated recipient blood repertoires at later times.

Generated by immunoSEQ multiplex PCR, the TCRdb table keeps only in-frame clones and is missing some. There are some 23,000 clones in the sample, none observed a single time. Busulfan-fludarabine conditioning, marrow transplant, and cyclophosphamide on days +3 and +4 were administered. There are 14 residues in the CDR3. Per germline, CDR1 SNHLY and CDR2 FYNNEI. The V gene lost 8 bases and the J gene lost 2 bases, with 14 bases spanning the gap. This chain joins TRBV2 and TRBJ2-3; D remains unclear. The sequence came from a male patient under 35 who received an allogeneic stem cell transplant from a related donor, was CMV-positive, and had no GVHD. Some T cells may be transferred from the graft donor. The sample here was PBMCs, taken after allogeneic stem cell transplant with posttransplant cyclophosphamide. CDR3 in amino acids: CASLAGYPTDTQYF. The CDR3 DNA follows: TGTGCCAGCCTCGCAGGTTATCCCACAGATACGCAGTATTTT.